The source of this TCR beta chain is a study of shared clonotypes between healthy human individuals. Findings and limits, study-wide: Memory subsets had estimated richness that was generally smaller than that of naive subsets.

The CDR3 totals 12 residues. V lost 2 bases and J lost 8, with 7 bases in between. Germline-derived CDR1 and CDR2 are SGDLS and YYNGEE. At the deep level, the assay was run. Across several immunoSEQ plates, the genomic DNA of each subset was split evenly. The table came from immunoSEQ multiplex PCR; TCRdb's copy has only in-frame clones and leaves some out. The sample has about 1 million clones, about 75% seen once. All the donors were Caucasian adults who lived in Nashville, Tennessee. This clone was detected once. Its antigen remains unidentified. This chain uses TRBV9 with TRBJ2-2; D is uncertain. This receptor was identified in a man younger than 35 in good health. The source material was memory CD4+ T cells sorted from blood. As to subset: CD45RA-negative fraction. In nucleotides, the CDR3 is TGTGCCAGCAGCGTTGCTCTTGGGGAGCTGTTTTTT. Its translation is CASSVALGELFF.